This TCR beta chain stems from a study of radiation and T cells in renal cell carcinoma. Clones were read by immunoSEQ multiplex PCR, and TCRdb kept only the in-frame ones, dropping some. The data show roughly 170,000 clones, around 90% seen once. This clone was observed a single time. Noted time point: blood 4 weeks post-SBRT, at nephrectomy. Documented treatment: 15 Gy SBRT to primary tumor, nephrectomy 4 weeks later. Nephrectomy followed 15 Gy stereotactic body radiation by 4 weeks. Serial blood draws occurred at baseline and 2 and 4 weeks post-SBRT. CDR1 is MNHNS and CDR2 is SASEGT in the germline V gene. Trimming took 6 bases from V and 1 from J, leaving 16 bases between them. This CDR3 has 15 residues.

The V call is TRBV6-1, the J call TRBJ2-7, with D unresolved. The sequences come from blood, collected from a patient whose treatment included radiotherapy and nephrectomy. The clonotype originates from a woman aged 45-59 years with renal cell carcinoma. CDR3 sequence (DNA): TGTGCCAGCAGGCCCCTCCGTGGCAGATCCTACGAGCAGTACTTC. Translating it yields CASRPLRGRSYEQYF.